This TCR beta chain was sequenced during a study of regulatory T cells in long-lasting Graves disease (dated by TCRdb to 2020 to 2022). About the investigation overall: Antithyroid drugs had been taken for less than 3 months by newly diagnosed Graves' disease patients. The study took place in China and was registered as a clinical trial. TCR sequencing covered 13 persistent and roughly 20 newly diagnosed Graves' disease patients, around 35 samples in total. This study used TCR sequencing and RNA sequencing of peripheral blood to compare persistent Graves' disease patients against newly diagnosed Graves' disease patients. The research as a whole found: Peripheral blood alone was examined, since thyroid tissue, which constituted the primary lesion, could not be accessed. Sequencing and analysis were restricted to the TCR beta chain. Persistent patients shared more public clonotypes among themselves (2,741) than newly diagnosed patients did (about 900). The small sample size was acknowledged by the authors as a limitation that may reduce accuracy. Compared with newly diagnosed patients, patients with persistent Graves' disease had lower TCR Shannon entropy and fewer highly expanded clones, which suggests clonal expansion.

In the paper's terms, the time point label means: newly diagnosed GD, antithyroid drugs for less than 3 months. RNA was extracted from PBMCs in TRIzol for both TCR sequencing and RNA sequencing. Graves' disease was diagnosed according to American Thyroid Association guidelines. Recruitment of patients was carried out at an endocrinology department in Xi'an, China. Each patient gave about 10 milliliters of peripheral blood, collected in an EDTA anticoagulant tube. PBMCs were isolated by Ficoll Paque Plus density gradient separation without further T cell sorting. RNA quality was checked with an Agilent 2100 Bioanalyzer and agarose gel, and concentration with a NanoDrop 2000. Libraries were prepared through multiplex PCR. TCRdb lists the instrument as Illumina HiSeq 4000. CDR3 regions were amplified by Arm-PCR with iRepertoire HTBI primers to construct TCR beta libraries. Gel purification was performed on PCR products prior to sequencing. In the paper's pipeline: Gene usage analysis of CDR3 amino acid clonotypes relied on the approximately 60 TRBV and 14 TRBJ segments identified across samples. COPE and FqMerger were used to merge the filtered high-quality paired reads into contigs. BLAST was used to align contigs to the IMGT TRBV, TRBD and TRBJ reference genes, and CDR3 was defined following IMGT. Clonotypes above 0.1% frequency were classified as highly expanded clones. Shannon entropy served as the measure of repertoire diversity, while the Gini coefficient captured V-J evenness. A clonotype was considered public if more than one individual shared it. The raw public reads went through TCRdb reprocessing: fastp at Q25, MiXCR clone calling, in-frame beta chains kept. Rows merge per CDR3 protein into single entries with the most common DNA and genes. None of the V and J calls come from the authors' own analysis; TCRdb made them. The sample table shows 450,000 to 700,000 distinct CDR3 sequences, and about 13% are seen once. The top ten hold 10% of the sample.

At least ten counts were recorded for this clonotype. Its antigen is still unknown. Base quality data are lacking; no much larger clone is found one base away. In addition, the sample was reused for a study of T cells in Graves' hyperthyroidism and ophthalmopathy. As that second paper reports: Stable Graves' hyperthyroidism was defined as no progression to ophthalmopathy during 18 months of follow-up. Hyperthyroidism patients were newly diagnosed, had a disease duration of under 2 months, and were aged 18 to 65 years. Exclusion was applied to patients with uncontrolled infections, other autoimmune diseases, pregnancy or lactation. Diagnoses relied on clinical symptoms, serum thyroxine and TRAb, thyroid ultrasound and orbital computed tomography. For the first round of RT-PCR on the TCR CDR3, the HTBI primer set was used together with the Qiagen OneStep RT-PCR kit. Blood samples also contained most of the expanded thyroid clonotypes (frequency above 0.001), which suggests that blood repertoires may reflect thyroid immune responses. A model built on a 13 V-J signature distinguished ophthalmopathy from stable hyperthyroidism, reaching over 85% sensitivity and about 81% specificity in cross-validation and 80%/75% in testing. In validation, progression to ophthalmopathy was predicted by the model with nearly 71% sensitivity and 72% to 85% specificity, a median of about 6.4 months before onset. To identify distinguishing TCR V-J signatures, a discovery cohort of 100 or so patients was used, comprising 43 with Graves' ophthalmopathy and some 60 with stable Graves' hyperthyroidism. Prospective prediction of ophthalmopathy was tested in an independent validation cohort consisting of 18 hyperthyroidism patients and some 16 patients who later progressed to ophthalmopathy. The roughly 90 discovery patients were divided at random into training and test sets in a 7:3 ratio. The study also compared thyroid tissue and blood T-cell repertoires from a handful of Graves' hyperthyroidism patients. Once sampling was done, hyperthyroidism patients were given methimazole at a starting dose of 30 mg daily, whereas ophthalmopathy patients were given high-dose intravenous methylprednisolone. Libraries were constructed in a second round of multiplex PCR, after which size selection and purification were performed. Libraries were sequenced paired-end with 100 bp reads on an Illumina HiSeq2000. SOAPnuke was used to process the raw data, removing reads that contained adapters or uncalled bases, had a mean Phred below 15, or lacked an exact match to the constant primer or identifier. COPE v1.2.5 was used to merge high-quality paired reads, and clonotypes were defined as unique nucleotide sequences. Clonotypes were aligned to IMGT TRBV, TRBD and TRBJ reference segments using MiTCR v1.1. Only V-J combinations with frequency above 0.0001, covering roughly 99% of repertoires, were analysed. A TCS score was defined as the ratio of F50 (clonal expansion) to E x V (chaos), with BLOSUM62-based TCRdist applied between CDR3 peptides within each V-J. Welch's t-statistics and random forest reduced just over 500 V-J features to around 14, which were used in a naive Bayes classifier (R e1071). Sample size was not statistically predetermined, and blinding of investigators to group allocation was not performed. The paper describes TCR Vbeta CDR3 sequencing of about 140 peripheral blood samples, made up of 40 to 45 ophthalmopathy patients, around 73 hyperthyroidism patients and some 17 progressor patients.

Sequencing used peripheral blood mononuclear cells (PBMCs), obtained at new diagnosis, from a patient treated with antithyroid drugs. The sequence derives from a man aged 25 to 45 with Graves disease. Donor details come from another sample of the same person, matched by shared clones.

The DNA reads as follows: TGTGCCTGGAGTCCCAGGGCCCATGAGCAGTTCTTC. It specifies CAWSPRAHEQFF. The V and J segments used are TRBV30 and TRBJ2-1; TRBD1 is a weak D gene call, 5 bases matching. V drops 2 bases and J drops 8 bases, leaving 10 bases in between. Counted from cysteine to phenylalanine, this CDR3 has 12 amino acids. The retained sequence is limited to the CDR3, 36 bases, with the frame set at the first base. Reading the germline V gene (reference sequence) gives CDR1 GTSNPN and CDR2 SVGIG. The CDR3, completed at both ends by the reference TRBV30 and TRBJ2-1 genes, gives the full variable domain SQTIHQWPATLVQPVGSPLSLECTVEGTSNPNLYWYRQAAGRGLQLLFYSVGIGQISSEVPQNLSASRPQDRQFILSSKKLLLSDSGFYLCAWSPRAHEQFFGPGTRLTVL.